This T cell receptor beta chain was sequenced in a study of cytotoxic CD8 clonotypes in ibrutinib-treated CLL. Study details: IGHV unmutated fewer than 18; relapsed/refractory approximately 10; treatment-naive roughly 15. On average, each sample had approximately 250,000 productive templates and tens of thousands of productive rearrangements.

Points on this clone: Its antigen remains unidentified.

Regarding the study as a whole: Public clonotypes occurred uncommonly; on treatment, they contracted or remained stable. For progressing versus sustained-remission patients, sampling times were not the same.

The data were produced by immunoSEQ multiplex PCR, yet TCRdb's version contains in-frame clones alone and is incomplete. The repertoire includes around 70,000 clones, approximately 80% of them detected once, and roughly 8% sits in the top ten. The CDR3 is 15 amino acids. Trimming pared 8 bases from V and 0 bases from J, leaving 14 bases between. The germline gives CDR1 SNHLY, CDR2 FYNNEI. The starting material was PBMCs, obtained at disease progression, from a patient treated with ibrutinib. This receptor was taken from a human donor with chronic lymphocytic leukemia. This chain links TRBV2 with TRBJ1-5; D perhaps matches TRBD1 (5 bases). This chain's CDR3 is CASRTGTISNQPQHF. The DNA of the CDR3 is TGTGCCAGCCGAACCGGGACTATTAGCAATCAGCCCCAGCATTTT. Together with reference TRBV2 and TRBJ1-5, the CDR3 gives the full variable domain: EPEVTQTPSHQVTQMGQEVILRCVPISNHLYFYWYRQILGQKVEFLVSFYNNEISEKSEIFDDQFSVERPDGSNFTLKIRSTKLEDSAMYFCASRTGTISNQPQHFGDGTRLSIL.